What follows is one TCR beta chain and its context. Its antigen is unknown. Within one base of it there is no much larger clone, and no base qualities were kept. These data originate in a study of blood T cell repertoires in COVID-19 (dated by TCRdb to about 2020). Study-level background: The collaborator samples originated in the United States, Italy and Spain and spanned the acute and convalescent phases of COVID-19. The material from the prospective study consisted of cDNA or gDNA derived from T cells, B-cell-depleted T cells, or PBMCs. The dataset comprised deeply sampled blood TCRbeta repertoires from subjects exposed to, actively infected with, or recovered from COVID-19. The repertoires were released in a freely available public database intended as a resource for research on the immune response to SARS-CoV-2. Samples were obtained from the ongoing ImmuneRACE study (first 160 participants) and from about 1,300 subjects provided by 6 global collaborators. Sample metadata almost always included a de-identified subject ID, COVID-19 status, age in years and sex. Where HLA class I and class II types were available, the types were taken from metadata supplied by the sample provider, not from assay-based typing.

On the study overall, not on this receptor specifically: The amount of clinical and demographic metadata varied by source and participant and was provided uncurated.

TCRbeta CDR3 regions were amplified from genomic DNA by means of the immunoSEQ Assay, a bias-controlled multiplex PCR. Concerning the study's data processing: The number of nucleated cells in each sample was estimated by amplification of reference gene primers within the assay. Sequence reads were collapsed and filtered to measure the absolute abundance of every unique TCRbeta CDR3 rearrangement. Productive Simpson clonality was computed per sample as the square root of Simpson's diversity index over productive rearrangements. Drawn from immuneACCESS, this table holds only the in-frame rearrangements with V and J called that TCRdb kept. Clones are partly lost; checked studies trace under half to an unresolved V gene and leave the rest unexplained. V and J calls and clone size are copied from that table; D and trimming were computed from the DNA. This sample is represented by under 200,000 clones; approximately 80% of them were singletons. Of the sample, around 5.2% falls within the top ten clones.

The CDR3 holds 17 amino acids from the cysteine to the phenylalanine. Just CDR3 DNA is preserved here, 51 bases in frame from base 1. The V end loses 5 bases and the J end loses 0 bases, and a stretch of 14 bases separates them. CDR1 and CDR2 are read off the germline V gene as SGHTA and FQGNSA. Participants in the prospective study were enrolled through a virtual design, were aged roughly 18 to 100 years, and lived in 24 United States geographic areas. In the prospective study, cohorts were assigned on the basis of participant-reported clinical history obtained from a screening survey and a study questionnaire. Each participant in the prospective study had whole blood, serum and a nasopharyngeal or oropharyngeal swab collected by mobile phlebotomists. Participants in the prospective study had the option to provide additional blood draws and questionnaires over a 2-month period. Before DNA extraction, blood samples from the prospective study were shipped at room temperature or frozen.

The TCR was taken from a woman in her sixties or seventies with acute COVID-19. The sequence links TRBV7-2 to TRBJ1-6; the D region possibly corresponds to TRBD1 (5 bases align). Material for sequencing was PBMCs or T cells enriched from blood (not recorded which). The CDR3 region reads CASSPRGSGSYNSPLHF. The DNA sequence reads TGTGCCAGCAGCCCCCGGGGGAGTGGCTCCTATAATTCACCCCTCCACTTT.